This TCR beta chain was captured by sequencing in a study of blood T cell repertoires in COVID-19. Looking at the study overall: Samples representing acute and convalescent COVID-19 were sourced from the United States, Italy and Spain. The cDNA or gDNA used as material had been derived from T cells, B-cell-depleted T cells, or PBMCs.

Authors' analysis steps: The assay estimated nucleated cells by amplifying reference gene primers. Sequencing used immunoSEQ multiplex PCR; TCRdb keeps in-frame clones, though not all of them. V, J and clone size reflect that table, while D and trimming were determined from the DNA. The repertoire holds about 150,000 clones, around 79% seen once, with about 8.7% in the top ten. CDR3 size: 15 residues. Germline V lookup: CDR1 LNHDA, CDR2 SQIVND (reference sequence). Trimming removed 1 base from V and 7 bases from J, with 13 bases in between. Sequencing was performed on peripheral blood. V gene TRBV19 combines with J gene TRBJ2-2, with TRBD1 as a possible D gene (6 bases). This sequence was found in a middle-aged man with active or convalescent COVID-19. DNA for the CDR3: TGTGCCAGTAGTATAGCCCAGGGGTCTAACGGGGAGCTGTTTTTT. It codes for CASSIAQGSNGELFF.